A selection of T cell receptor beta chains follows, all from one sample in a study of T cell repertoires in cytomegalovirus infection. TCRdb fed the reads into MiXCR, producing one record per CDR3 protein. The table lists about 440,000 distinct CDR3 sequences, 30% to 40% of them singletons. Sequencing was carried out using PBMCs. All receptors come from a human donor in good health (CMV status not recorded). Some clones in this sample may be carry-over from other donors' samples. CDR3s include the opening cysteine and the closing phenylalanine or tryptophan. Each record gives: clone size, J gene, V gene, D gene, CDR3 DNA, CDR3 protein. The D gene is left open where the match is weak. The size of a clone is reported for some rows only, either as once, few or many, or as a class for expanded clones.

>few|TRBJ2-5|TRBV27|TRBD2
TGTGCCAGCAGTCCGACTAGCGGGGAATCGGAGGAGACCCAGTACTTC
CASSPTSGESEETQYF
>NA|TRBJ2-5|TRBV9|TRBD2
TGTGCCAGCAGCGAGTCCGGGGGGGGGTCAGCCCAGTACTTC
CASSESGGGSAQYF
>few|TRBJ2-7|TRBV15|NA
TGTGCCACCAGCAGAAGCCAATCCTACGAGCAGTACTTC
CATSRSQSYEQYF
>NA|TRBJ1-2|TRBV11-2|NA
TGTGCCAGCAGCTTTCTCCCGGCTGGCTATGGCTACACCTTC
CASSFLPAGYGYTF
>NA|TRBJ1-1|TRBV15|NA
TGTGCCACCAGCAGGGGCCTCACTGAAGCTTTCTTT
CATSRGLTEAFF
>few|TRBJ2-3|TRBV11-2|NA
TGTGCCAGCAGCCAGAGAGGGGCTAGCACAGATACGCAGTATTTT
CASSQRGASTDTQYF
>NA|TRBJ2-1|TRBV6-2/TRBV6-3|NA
TGTGCCAGCAGACCAACAGGGGAGGAGAAGAACAATGAGCAGTTCTTC
CASRPTGEEKNNEQFF
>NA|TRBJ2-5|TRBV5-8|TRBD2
TGTGCCAGCAGCCTTGGACTAGCGGGCTTTTTGGGGGAAGAGACCCAGTACTTC
CASSLGLAGFLGEETQYF
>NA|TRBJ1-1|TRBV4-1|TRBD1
TGTGCCAACAGCCAAGATGACAGGGGGAGAGGCACTGAAGCTTTCTTT
CANSQDDRGRGTEAFF
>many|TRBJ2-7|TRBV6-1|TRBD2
TGTGCCACCGCGCTTGGGGCTAGCGGCCTCTACGAGCAGTACTTC
CATALGASGLYEQYF
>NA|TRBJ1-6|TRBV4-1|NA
TGCGCCAGCAGCCAACGGATAGATTCACCCCTCCACTTT
CASSQRIDSPLHF
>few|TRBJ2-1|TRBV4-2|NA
TGTGCCAGCAGCCAAGCGGACAGAACCAAATCCAATGAGCAGTTCTTC
CASSQADRTKSNEQFF
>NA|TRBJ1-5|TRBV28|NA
TGTGCCAGCAGACCAGGGGTTGGACAGCCCCAGCATTTT
CASRPGVGQPQHF
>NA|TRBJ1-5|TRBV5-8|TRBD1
TGTGCCAGCAGCATTGGACAGGTTGCCAATCAGCCCCAGCATTTT
CASSIGQVANQPQHF
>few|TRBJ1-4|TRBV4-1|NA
TGCGCCAGCAGCCAATCCCTTGAAAAACTGTTTTTT
CASSQSLEKLFF
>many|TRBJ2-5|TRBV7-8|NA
TGTGCCAGCAGCCTTCCACTAGACGGATTGGAGACCCAGTACTTC
CASSLPLDGLETQYF
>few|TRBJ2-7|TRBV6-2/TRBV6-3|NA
TGTGCCAGCAGCCTCCGGCGGGGAGACTACGAGCAGTACTTC
CASSLRRGDYEQYF
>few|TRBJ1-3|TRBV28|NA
TGTGCCAGCAGCCGATCACAGGATCCTGGAAACACCATATATTTT
CASSRSQDPGNTIYF
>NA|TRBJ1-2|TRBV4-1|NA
TGCGCCAGCAGCCAAGACGGGCAGGATAACTATGGCTACACCTTC
CASSQDGQDNYGYTF
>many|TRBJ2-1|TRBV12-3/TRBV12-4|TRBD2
TGTGCCAGCAGTTCACCCCTAGCGGGGATTTACAATGAGCAGTTCTTC
CASSSPLAGIYNEQFF
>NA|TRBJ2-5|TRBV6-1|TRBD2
TGTGCCAGCGGGCGGGCGACTAGCGGTTGGTCGGGCGAGACCCAGTACTTC
CASGRATSGWSGETQYF
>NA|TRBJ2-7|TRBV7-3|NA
TGTGCCAGCAGCCCCCAAGGGGGAGTCTTTGGCGAGCAGTACTTC
CASSPQGGVFGEQYF
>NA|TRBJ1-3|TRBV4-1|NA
TGCTCCAGCAGCCAAGACGGGATAGCTGGAAACACCATATATTTT
CSSSQDGIAGNTIYF
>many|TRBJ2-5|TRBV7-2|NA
TGTGCCAGCAGCTCCAAGAGGGAGACCCAGTACTTC
CASSSKRETQYF
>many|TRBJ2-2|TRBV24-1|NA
TGTGCCACCAGTGATGGGACAACTTCGAAGGACGGGGAGCTGTTTTTT
CATSDGTTSKDGELFF
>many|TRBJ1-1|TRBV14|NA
TGTGCCAGCAGCCGGACCGGGACCTCCCAAACCTCCTTT
CASSRTGTSQTSF
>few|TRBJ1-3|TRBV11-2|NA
TGTGCCAGCAGCTCCCCTAAGGGGAAATCCGGAAACACCATATATTTT
CASSSPKGKSGNTIYF
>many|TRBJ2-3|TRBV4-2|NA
TGTGCCAGCAGCCAAGAAGGGACTCACACAGATACGCAGTATTTT
CASSQEGTHTDTQYF
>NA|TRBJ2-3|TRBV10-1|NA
TGCGCCAGCAGTGAGTCTGCTAGCACAGATACGCAGTATTTT
CASSESASTDTQYF
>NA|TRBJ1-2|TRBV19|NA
TGTGCCAGTAGTATAGGAGCAGGGCTCGGCTATGGCTACACCTTC
CASSIGAGLGYGYTF
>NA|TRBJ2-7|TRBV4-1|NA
TGCGCCAGCAGCCAAGTCGGGCAAGACAAAAACCACGAGCCGTACTTC
CASSQVGQDKNHEPYF
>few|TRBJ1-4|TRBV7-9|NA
TGTGCCAGCAGTCCTAGCAGGCAGGGCGGAGAAAAACTGTTTTTT
CASSPSRQGGEKLFF
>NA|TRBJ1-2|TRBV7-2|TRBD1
TGTGCCAGCAGGGGGGGTCCAGGGGGCATTAACTATGGCTACACCTTC
CASRGGPGGINYGYTF
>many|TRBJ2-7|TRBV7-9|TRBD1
TGTGCCAGCAGCATGGGACAGGGGGCGAAGTCCTACGAGCAGTACTTC
CASSMGQGAKSYEQYF
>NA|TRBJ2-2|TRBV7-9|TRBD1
TGTGCCAGCAGCCGGACAGGGGGCCAAGCCGGGGAGCTGTTTTTT
CASSRTGGQAGELFF
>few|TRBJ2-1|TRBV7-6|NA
TGTGCCAGCAGCTCCCCAGCGGGTCCATACAATGAGCAGTTCTTC
CASSSPAGPYNEQFF
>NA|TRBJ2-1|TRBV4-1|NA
TGCGCCAGCAGCAACGACGACCTCTCCTACAATGAGCAGTTCTTC
CASSNDDLSYNEQFF
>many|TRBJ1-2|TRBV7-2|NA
TGTGCCAGCAGCTTAGGACCAGACCTGCCGTATGGCTACACCTTC
CASSLGPDLPYGYTF
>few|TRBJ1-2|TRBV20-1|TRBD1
TGCAGTGCTAACGGGGACAGCTCTAACTATGGCTACACCTTC
CSANGDSSNYGYTF
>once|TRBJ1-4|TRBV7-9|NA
TGTGCCAGCAGCAAGGGGAATGAAAAACTTTTTTTT
CASSKGNEKLFF
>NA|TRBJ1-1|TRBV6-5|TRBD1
TGTGCCAGCAGAACTCACAGGGGGCCGCATACTGAAGCTTTCTTT
CASRTHRGPHTEAFF
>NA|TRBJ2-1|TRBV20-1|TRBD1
TGCAGTGCAACATCCCGGGACAGGGCCTACAATGAGCAGTTCTTC
CSATSRDRAYNEQFF
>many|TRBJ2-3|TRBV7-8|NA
TGTGCCAGCAGCTTCTGGGGTGGAAACACAGATACGCAGTATTTT
CASSFWGGNTDTQYF
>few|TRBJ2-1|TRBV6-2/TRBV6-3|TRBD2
TGTGCCAGCAGTTACTCGGGGCTAGCGGGGGGGGACTACAATGAGCAGTTCTTC
CASSYSGLAGGDYNEQFF
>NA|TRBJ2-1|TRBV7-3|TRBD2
TGTGCCAGCAGCTTAACTAGCGGGGGGGCCATGCCTGGCAATGATCAGTTCTTC
CASSLTSGGAMPGNDQFF
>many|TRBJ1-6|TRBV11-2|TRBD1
TGTGCCAGCAGCCCGCTCCTGGGGTTACAGGGGGTTTCACCCCTCCACTTT
CASSPLLGLQGVSPLHF
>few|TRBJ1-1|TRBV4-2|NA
TGTGCCAGCAGCCCGTACATACAGGACTTAATGAACACTGAAGCTTTCTTT
CASSPYIQDLMNTEAFF
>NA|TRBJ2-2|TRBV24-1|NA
TGTGCCACCAGTGATTCTACGAAGACCTACACCGGGGAGCTGTTTTTT
CATSDSTKTYTGELFF